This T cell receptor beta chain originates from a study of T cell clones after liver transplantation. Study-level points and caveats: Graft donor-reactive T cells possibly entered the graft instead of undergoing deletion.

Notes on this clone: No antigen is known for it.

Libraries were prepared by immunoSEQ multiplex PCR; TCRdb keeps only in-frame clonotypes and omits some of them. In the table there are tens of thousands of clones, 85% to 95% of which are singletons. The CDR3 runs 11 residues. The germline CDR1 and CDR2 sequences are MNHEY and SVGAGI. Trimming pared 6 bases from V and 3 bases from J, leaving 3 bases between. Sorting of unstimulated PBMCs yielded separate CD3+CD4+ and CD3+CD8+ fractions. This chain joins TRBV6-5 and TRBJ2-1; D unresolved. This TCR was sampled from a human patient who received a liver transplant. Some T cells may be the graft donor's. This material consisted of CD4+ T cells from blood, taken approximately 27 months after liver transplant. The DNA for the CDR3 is TGTGCCAGCAGAAACTACAATGAGCAGTTCTTC. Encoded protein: CASRNYNEQFF.